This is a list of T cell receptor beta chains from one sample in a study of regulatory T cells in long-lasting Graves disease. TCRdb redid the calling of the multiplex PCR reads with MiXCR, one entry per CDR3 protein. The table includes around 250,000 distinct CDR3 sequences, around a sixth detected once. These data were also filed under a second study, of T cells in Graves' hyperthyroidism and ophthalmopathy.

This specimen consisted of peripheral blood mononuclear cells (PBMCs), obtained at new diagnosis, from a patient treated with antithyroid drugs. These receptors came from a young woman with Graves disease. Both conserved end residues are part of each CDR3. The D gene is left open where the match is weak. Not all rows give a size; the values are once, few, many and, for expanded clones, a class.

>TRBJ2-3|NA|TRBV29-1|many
TGCAGCGTTGATGATAGCCGTACGCAGTATTTT
CSVDDSRTQYF
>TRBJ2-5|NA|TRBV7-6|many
TGTGCCAGCAGCTTATCGGGGGAACGGGAGACCCAGTACTTC
CASSLSGERETQYF
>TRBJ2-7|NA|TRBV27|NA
TGTGCCAGCAGTTTAGGAGCGGGGGGAGGGACCGGGACAGGGATACGGGAGCAGTACTTC
CASSLGAGGGTGTGIREQYF
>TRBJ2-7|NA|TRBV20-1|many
TGCAGTGCTAGGTTAGTCGGGGGCGTTCCCCACGAGCAGTACTTC
CSARLVGGVPHEQYF
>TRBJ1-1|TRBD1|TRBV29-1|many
TGCAGCGTTCTCCGGACAGGGAGGAGGAGTTTACGTACGGACACTGAAGCTTTCTTT
CSVLRTGRRSLRTDTEAFF
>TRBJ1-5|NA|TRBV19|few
TGTGCCAGTAGTAGCACACGGGTTCAGCCCCAGCATTTT
CASSSTRVQPQHF
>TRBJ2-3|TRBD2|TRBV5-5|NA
TGTGCCAGCAGCTTGACTAGCGGGGGGGGGAAAGATACGCAGTATTTT
CASSLTSGGGKDTQYF
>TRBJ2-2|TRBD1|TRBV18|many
TGTGCCAGCTCACCGAGGACAGGGGACCCCACCGGGGAGCTGTTTTTT
CASSPRTGDPTGELFF
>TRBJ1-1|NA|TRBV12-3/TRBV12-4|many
TGTGCCAGCGGTACGACAGCTCTCACTGAAGCTTTCTTT
CASGTTALTEAFF
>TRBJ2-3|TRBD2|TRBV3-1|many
TGTGCCAGCAGCCAAGTCAGCGGGGGGCGAATTAGCACAGATACGCAGTATTTT
CASSQVSGGRISTDTQYF
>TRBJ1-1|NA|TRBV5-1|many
TGCGCCAGCAGCTGGATGCCGACGGGGGGGACTGAAGCTTTCTTT
CASSWMPTGGTEAFF
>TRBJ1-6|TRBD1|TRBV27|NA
TGTGCCAGCAGTGAGCCGGGACAGGGTAATTCACCCCTCCACTTT
CASSEPGQGNSPLHF
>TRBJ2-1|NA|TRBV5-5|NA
TGTGCCAGCAGCTTGTGGAGTAGTGAGCAGTTCTTC
CASSLWSSEQFF
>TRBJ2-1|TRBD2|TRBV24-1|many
TGTGCCACCAGTGATTCGGGCGGGGGAGCCTACAATGAGCAGTTCTTC
CATSDSGGGAYNEQFF
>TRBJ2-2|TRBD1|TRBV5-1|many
TGCGCCAGCAGCTTGAGGGACAGGGGGACCCGGAGGGACACCGGGGAGCTGTTTTTT
CASSLRDRGTRRDTGELFF
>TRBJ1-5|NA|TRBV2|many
TGTGCCAGCAGTGAGGGCCGTGTAGAGGGGCTTCAGCCCCAGCATTTT
CASSEGRVEGLQPQHF
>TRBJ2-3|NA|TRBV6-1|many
TGTGCCAGCACCCGTTTGGGGCAAGGGGGAGATACGCAGTATTTT
CASTRLGQGGDTQYF
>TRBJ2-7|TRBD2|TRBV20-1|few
TGCAGTGCTAAGTCTAGCGGATTAATTGGGTACGAGCAGTACTTC
CSAKSSGLIGYEQYF
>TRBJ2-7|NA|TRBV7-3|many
TGTGCCAGCAGCTTATACGGCAGCTCGGGCGAGCAGTACTTC
CASSLYGSSGEQYF
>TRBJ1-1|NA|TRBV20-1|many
TGCAGTGCTAGAGATCCACGGAACACTGAAGCTTTCTTT
CSARDPRNTEAFF
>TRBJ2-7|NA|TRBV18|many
TGTGCCCCCCCGGGCGGCGCCTACGAGCAGTACTTC
CAPPGGAYEQYF
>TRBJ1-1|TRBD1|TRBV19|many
TGTGCCAGTAGTCCCGGACAGGGACCGGCCACTGAAGCTTTCTTT
CASSPGQGPATEAFF
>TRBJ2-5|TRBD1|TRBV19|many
TGTGCCAGTAGTATATTTGCAGGGGGCATTGAAGAGACCCAGTACTTC
CASSIFAGGIEETQYF
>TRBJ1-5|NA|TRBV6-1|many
TGTGCCACATCTCGGGGGAGCAATCAGCCCCAGCATTTT
CATSRGSNQPQHF
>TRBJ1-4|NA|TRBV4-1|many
TGCGCCAGCAGGAGTCCTCGAGAGGTGAATGAAAAACTGTTTTTT
CASRSPREVNEKLFF
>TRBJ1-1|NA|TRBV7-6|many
TGTGCCAGCAGCTTATTTCTCGGTGACGGGAACACTGAAGCTTTCTTT
CASSLFLGDGNTEAFF
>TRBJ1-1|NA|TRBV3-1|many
TGTGCCAGCAGCCGGCCGGGCCTCGGGGAAGCTTTCTTT
CASSRPGLGEAFF
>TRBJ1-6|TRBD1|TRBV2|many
TGTGCCAGCAGCGAGACAGGGGGCCCGAATTCACCCCTCCACTTT
CASSETGGPNSPLHF
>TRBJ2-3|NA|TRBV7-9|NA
TGTGCCAGCAGCCCCCAAACAGATACGCAGTATTTT
CASSPQTDTQYF
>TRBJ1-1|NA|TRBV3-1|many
TGTGCCAGCAGCCAAGTTTCCAGGGCGAGGACTGAAGCTTTCTTT
CASSQVSRARTEAFF
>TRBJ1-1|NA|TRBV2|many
TGTGCCAGCAGTGGACAGCAATACACTGAAGCTTTCTTT
CASSGQQYTEAFF
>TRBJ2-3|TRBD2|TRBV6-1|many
TGTGCCAGCACATCAGCGGGGATTACCTCCGGTACGCAGTATTTT
CASTSAGITSGTQYF
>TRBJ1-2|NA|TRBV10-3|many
TGTGCCATCAGTGACAGGGTTGTGGATGGCTACACCTTC
CAISDRVVDGYTF
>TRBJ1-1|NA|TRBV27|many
TGTGCCAGCAGTTCGACCCGGGGGAAAACTGAAGCTTTCTTT
CASSSTRGKTEAFF
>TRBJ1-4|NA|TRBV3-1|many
TGTGCCAGCAGCCAACAGGGATTAGAAGAAAAACTGTTTTTT
CASSQQGLEEKLFF
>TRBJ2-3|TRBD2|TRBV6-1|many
TGTGCCAGCGGGGGGGAAGCAGCAGATACGCAGTATTTT
CASGGEAADTQYF